This T cell receptor (beta chain) was captured in a study of T cells in Graves' hyperthyroidism and ophthalmopathy. This clonotype was seen ten or more times. Exclusion of a patient resulted from uncontrolled infection, other autoimmune disease, pregnancy or lactation. The study based diagnoses on clinical symptoms, serum thyroxine and TRAb, thyroid ultrasound and orbital computed tomography. The V and J ends lost 5 bases and 0 bases respectively, with 11 bases between them. CDR3 size: 13 residues. CDR1 DFQATT and CDR2 SNEGSKA come from the germline V gene (reference sequence). RNA transcripts provided the source from which TCR beta CDR3 regions were amplified. Using the HTBI primer set, a first-round RT-PCR was run on the TCR CDR3. A single record per CDR3 protein comes from TCRdb applying MiXCR to the multiplex PCR reads. This table has around 610,000 distinct CDR3 sequences, about 15% appearing once.

Sequencing was done on a sample of blood. This receptor was taken from a woman in her forties with Graves' ophthalmopathy. J is TRBJ2-7 and V is TRBV20-1, with D perhaps matching TRBD2 (6 bases). The CDR3 nucleotides are TGCAGTGCTGGGGGACTCCCCTCCTACGAGCAGTACTTC. It specifies CSAGGLPSYEQYF.